This TCR beta chain emerged from a study of control samples from healthy donors and cancer patients. This clone was counted once. This CDR3 has 16 amino acids. J was trimmed by 4 bases and V by 3 bases; bases with no gene match: 10. Germline CDR1 and CDR2: GTSNPN and SVGIG (reference sequence). Sequenced by immunoSEQ multiplex PCR; TCRdb stores in-frame clones only, minus some. This table holds roughly 26,000 clones, 65% to 90% found once. The TCR sequence derives from a woman in her sixties with head and neck cancer. The chain has TRBV30 and TRBJ2-1; TRBD2 matches at 9 bases. The sample was PBMCs. The CDR3 bases are TGTGCCTGGAGGACGCTAACGGCGGGAGGGTACAATGAGCAGTTCTTC. It specifies CAWRTLTAGGYNEQFF.